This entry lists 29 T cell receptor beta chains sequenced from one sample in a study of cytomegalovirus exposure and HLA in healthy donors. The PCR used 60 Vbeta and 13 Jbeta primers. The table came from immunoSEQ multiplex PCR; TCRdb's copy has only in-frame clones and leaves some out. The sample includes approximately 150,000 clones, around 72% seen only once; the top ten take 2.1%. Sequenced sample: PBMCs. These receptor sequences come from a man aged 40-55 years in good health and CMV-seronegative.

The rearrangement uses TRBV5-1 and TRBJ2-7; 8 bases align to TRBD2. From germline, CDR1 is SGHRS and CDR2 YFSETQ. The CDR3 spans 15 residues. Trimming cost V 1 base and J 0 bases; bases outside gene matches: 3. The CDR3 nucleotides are TGCGCCAGCAGCTTGCGGGGGGGGAGCTCCTACGAGCAGTACTTC. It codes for CASSLRGGSSYEQYF.

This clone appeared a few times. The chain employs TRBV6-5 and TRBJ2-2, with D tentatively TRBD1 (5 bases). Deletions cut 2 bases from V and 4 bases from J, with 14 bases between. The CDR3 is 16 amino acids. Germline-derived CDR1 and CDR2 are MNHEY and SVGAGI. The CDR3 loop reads CASSYGSRDGTGELFF. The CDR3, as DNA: TGTGCCAGCAGTTACGGTAGCAGGGATGGCACCGGGGAGCTGTTTTTT.

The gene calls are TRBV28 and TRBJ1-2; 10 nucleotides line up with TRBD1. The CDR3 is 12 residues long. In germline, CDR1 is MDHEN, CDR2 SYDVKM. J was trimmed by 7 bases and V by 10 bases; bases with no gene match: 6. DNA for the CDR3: TGTGCCAACAGACAGGGGGCGGGTGGCTACACCTTC. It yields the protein CANRQGAGGYTF.

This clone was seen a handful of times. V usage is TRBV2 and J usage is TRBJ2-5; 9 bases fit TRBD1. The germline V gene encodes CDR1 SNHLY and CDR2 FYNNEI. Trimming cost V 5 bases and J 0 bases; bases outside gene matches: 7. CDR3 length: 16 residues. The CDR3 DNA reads TGTGCCAGCAGTATAGAGACAGGGGGGTACCAAGAGACCCAGTACTTC. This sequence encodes CASSIETGGYQETQYF.

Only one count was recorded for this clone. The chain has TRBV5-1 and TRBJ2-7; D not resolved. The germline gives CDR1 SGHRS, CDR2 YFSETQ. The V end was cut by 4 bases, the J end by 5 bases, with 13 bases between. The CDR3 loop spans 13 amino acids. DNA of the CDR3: TGCGCCAGCAGCAAGGAGACTTTCAACGAGCAGTACTTC. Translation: CASSKETFNEQYF. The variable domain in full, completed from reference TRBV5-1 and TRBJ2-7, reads KAGVTQTPRYLIKTRGQQVTLSCSPISGHRSVSWYQQTPGQGLQFLFEYFSETQRNKGNFPGRFSGRQFSNSRSEMNVSTLELGDSALYLCASSKETFNEQYFGPGTRLTVT.

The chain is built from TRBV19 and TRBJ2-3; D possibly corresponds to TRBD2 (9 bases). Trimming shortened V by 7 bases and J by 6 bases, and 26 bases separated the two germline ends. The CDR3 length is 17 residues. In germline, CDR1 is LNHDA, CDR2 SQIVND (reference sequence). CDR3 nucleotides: TGTGCCAGTACCGACAGGGGTCTAGCGGGGCGGAGGGATACGCAGTATTTT. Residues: CASTDRGLAGRRDTQYF.

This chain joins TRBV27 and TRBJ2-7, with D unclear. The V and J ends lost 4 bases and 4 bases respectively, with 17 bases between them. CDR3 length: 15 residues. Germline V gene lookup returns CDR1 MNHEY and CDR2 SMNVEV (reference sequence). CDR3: CASSSLTQPDYEQYF. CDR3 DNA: TGTGCCAGCAGTTCACTGACACAACCGGATTACGAGCAGTACTTC.

CDR3 loop: CASSFGTGEQPQHF. Here the CDR3 DNA reads TGTGCCAGCAGCTTCGGGACAGGGGAACAGCCCCAGCATTTT. The chain carries TRBV7-8 and TRBJ1-5, with 10 bases lining up with TRBD1. The V segment lost 3 bases and the J segment 7 bases; nucleotides outside the gene matches: 3. Germline assignment: CDR1 SGHVS and CDR2 FQNEAQ. This CDR3 is 14 amino acids long.

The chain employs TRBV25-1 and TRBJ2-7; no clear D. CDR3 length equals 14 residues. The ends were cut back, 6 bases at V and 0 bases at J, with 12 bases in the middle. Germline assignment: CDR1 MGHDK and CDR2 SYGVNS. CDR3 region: CASSLRQVSYEQYF. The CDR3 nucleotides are TGTGCCAGCAGCCTTCGGCAGGTCTCCTACGAGCAGTACTTC.

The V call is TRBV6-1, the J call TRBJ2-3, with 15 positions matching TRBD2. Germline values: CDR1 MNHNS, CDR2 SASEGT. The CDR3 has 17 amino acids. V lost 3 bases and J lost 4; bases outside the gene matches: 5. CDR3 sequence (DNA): TGTGCCAGCAGTGAGGGACTAGCGGGGGGACCCGCAGATACGCAGTATTTT. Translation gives CASSEGLAGGPADTQYF.

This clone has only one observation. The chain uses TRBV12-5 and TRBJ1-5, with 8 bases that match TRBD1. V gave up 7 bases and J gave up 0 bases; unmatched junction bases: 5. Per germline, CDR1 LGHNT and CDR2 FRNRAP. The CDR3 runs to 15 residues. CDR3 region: CASDRTGLSNQPQHF. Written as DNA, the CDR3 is TGTGCTAGTGACCGGACAGGGCTTAGCAATCAGCCCCAGCATTTT.

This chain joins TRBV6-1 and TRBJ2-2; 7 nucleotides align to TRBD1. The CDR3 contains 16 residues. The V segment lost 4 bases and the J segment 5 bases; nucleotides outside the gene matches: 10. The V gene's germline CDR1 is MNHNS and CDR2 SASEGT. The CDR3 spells CASSGIRGSGTGELFF. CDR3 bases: TGTGCCAGCAGTGGTATCAGGGGGTCGGGGACCGGGGAGCTGTTTTTT.

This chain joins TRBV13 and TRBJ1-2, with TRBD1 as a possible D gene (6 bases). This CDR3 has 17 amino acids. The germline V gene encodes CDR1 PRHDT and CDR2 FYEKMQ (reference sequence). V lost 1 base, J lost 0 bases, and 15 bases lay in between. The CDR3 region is CASSLEGRGVSNYGYTF. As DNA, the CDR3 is TGTGCCAGCAGCTTAGAGGGCAGGGGAGTCTCTAACTATGGCTACACCTTC. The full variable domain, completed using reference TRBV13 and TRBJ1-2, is AAGVIQSPRHLIKEKRETATLKCYPIPRHDTVYWYQQGPGQDPQFLISFYEKMQSDKGSIPDRFSAQQFSDYHSELNMSSLELGDSALYFCASSLEGRGVSNYGYTFGSGTRLTVV.

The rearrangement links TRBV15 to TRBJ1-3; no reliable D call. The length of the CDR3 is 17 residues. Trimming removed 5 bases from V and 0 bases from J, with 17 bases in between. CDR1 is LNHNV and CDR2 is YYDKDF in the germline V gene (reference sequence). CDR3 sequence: CATSPGSRAVSGNTIYF. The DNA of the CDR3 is TGTGCCACCAGCCCAGGTTCGCGGGCCGTCTCTGGAAACACCATATATTTT.

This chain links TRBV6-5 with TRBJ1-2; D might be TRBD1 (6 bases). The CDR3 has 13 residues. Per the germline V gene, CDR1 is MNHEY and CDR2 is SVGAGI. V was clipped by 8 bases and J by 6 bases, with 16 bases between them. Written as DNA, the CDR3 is TGTGCCAGCGGGGGGGGGCAGGTAGATGGCTACACCTTC. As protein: CASGGGQVDGYTF.

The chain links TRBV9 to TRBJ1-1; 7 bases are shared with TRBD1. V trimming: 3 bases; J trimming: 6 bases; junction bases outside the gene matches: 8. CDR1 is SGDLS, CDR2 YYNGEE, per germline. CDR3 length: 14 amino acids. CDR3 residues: CASSEGARGAEAFF. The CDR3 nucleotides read TGTGCCAGCAGCGAGGGGGCGCGAGGGGCTGAAGCTTTCTTT.

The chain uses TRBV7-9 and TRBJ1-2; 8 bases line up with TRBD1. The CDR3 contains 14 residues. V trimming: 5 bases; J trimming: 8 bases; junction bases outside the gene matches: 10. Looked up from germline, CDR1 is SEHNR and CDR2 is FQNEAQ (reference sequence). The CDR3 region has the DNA TGTGCCAGCAGCCCCCCGAGGACAGGGAGCGGCTACACCTTC. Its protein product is CASSPPRTGSGYTF.

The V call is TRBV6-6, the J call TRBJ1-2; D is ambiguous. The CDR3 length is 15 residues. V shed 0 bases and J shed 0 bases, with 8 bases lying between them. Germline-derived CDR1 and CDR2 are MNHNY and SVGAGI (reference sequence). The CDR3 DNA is TGTGCCAGCAGTTACTCAACACAGACTAACTATGGCTACACCTTC. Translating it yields CASSYSTQTNYGYTF.

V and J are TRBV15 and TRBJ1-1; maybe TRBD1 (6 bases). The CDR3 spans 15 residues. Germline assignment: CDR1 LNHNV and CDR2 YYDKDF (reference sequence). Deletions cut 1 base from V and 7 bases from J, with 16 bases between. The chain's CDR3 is CATSRGPVTGIEAFF. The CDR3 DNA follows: TGTGCCACCAGCAGAGGACCGGTGACAGGTATTGAAGCTTTCTTT.

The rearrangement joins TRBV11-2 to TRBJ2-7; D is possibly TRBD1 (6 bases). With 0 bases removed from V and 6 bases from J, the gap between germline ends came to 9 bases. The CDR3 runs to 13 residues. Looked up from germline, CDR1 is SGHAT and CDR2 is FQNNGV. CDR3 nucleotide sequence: TGTGCCAGCAGCTTAGATCAGGGGCGCGAGCAGTACTTC. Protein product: CASSLDQGREQYF.

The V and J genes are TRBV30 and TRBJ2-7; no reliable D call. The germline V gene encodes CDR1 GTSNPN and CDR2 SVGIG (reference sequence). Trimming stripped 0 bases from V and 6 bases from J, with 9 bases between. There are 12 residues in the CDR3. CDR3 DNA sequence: TGTGCCTGGAGTGTACAGCCAGCCGAGCAGTACTTC. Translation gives CAWSVQPAEQYF.

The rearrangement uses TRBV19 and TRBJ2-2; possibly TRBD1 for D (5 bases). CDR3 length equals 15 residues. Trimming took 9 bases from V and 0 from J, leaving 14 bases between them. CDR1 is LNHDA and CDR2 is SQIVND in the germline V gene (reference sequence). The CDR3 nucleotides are TGTGCCAGCCACCGACAGCCTCCGAACACCGGGGAGCTGTTTTTT. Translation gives CASHRQPPNTGELFF.

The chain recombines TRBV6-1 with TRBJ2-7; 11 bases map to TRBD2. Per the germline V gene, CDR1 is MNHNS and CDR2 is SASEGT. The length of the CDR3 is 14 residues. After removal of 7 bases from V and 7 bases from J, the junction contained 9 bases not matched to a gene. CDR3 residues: CASKLAGEVGEQYF. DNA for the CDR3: TGTGCCAGCAAACTAGCGGGAGAAGTTGGAGAGCAGTACTTC.

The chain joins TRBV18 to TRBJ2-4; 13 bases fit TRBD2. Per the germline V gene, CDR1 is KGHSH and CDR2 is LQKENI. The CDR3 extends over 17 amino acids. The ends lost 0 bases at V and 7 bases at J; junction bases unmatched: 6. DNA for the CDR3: TGTGCCAGCTCACCACCCCCCGGACTAGCGGGAGATAACATTCAGTACTTC. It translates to CASSPPPGLAGDNIQYF.

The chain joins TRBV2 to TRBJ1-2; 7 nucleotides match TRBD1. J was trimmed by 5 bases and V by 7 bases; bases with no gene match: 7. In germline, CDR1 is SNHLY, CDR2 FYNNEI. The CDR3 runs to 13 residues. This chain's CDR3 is CASKMGQNYGYTF. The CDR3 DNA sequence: TGTGCCAGCAAGATGGGACAGAATTATGGCTACACCTTC.

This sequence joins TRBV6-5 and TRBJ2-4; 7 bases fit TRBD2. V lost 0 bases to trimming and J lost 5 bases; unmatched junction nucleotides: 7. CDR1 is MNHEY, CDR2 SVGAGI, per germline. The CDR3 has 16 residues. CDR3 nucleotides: TGTGCCAGCAGTTACTCGTTTACGGCGGGAGAAAACATTCAGTACTTC. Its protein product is CASSYSFTAGENIQYF.

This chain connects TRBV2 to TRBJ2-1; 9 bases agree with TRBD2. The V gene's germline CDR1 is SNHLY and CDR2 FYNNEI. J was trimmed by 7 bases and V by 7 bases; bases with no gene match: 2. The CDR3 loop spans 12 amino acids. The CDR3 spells CASMLAGNEQFF. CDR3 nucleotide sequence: TGTGCCAGCATGCTAGCGGGGAATGAGCAGTTCTTC.

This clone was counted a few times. In DNA form, the CDR3 reads TGTGCCAGCAGCGAAATGGGACAGGGGGGAACCTGGACCTTC. Translated: CASSEMGQGGTWTF. This rearrangement joins TRBV7-3 to TRBJ1-2; 11 nucleotides agree with TRBD1. Germline-derived CDR1 and CDR2 are SGHTA and FQGTGA. The CDR3 totals 14 residues. Germline trimming cut 5 bases from V and 14 bases from J; bases unmatched to any gene: 13.

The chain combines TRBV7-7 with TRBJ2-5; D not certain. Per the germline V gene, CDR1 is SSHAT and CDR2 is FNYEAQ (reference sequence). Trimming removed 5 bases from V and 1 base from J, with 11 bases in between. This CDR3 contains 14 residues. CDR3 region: CASSPTNTQETQYF. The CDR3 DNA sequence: TGTGCCAGCAGCCCGACAAACACCCAAGAGACCCAGTACTTC.